These 15 T cell receptor beta chains were sequenced from one sample in a study of shared clonotypes between healthy human individuals. Positive CCR7 selection of CD45RO-negative cells yielded the naive CD8 cells, and terminally differentiated effector memory CD45RA+ cells were excluded. The table came from immunoSEQ multiplex PCR; TCRdb's copy has only in-frame clones and leaves some out. Of about 2.1 million clones listed, around 95% are singletons. The sequencing sample was made of naive CD8+ T cells from PBMCs. The receptors were sampled from a man younger than 30 in good health. Some clones in this sample may be carry-over from other donors' samples.

This chain joins TRBV19 and TRBJ1-4; D is perhaps TRBD1 (6 bases). The germline V gene encodes CDR1 LNHDA and CDR2 SQIVND (reference sequence). V was cut by 3 bases and J by 7 bases, with 18 bases left in between. The CDR3 runs 16 residues. The CDR3 nucleotides read TGTGCCAGTAGTATTTGGGGACACCAAACCACTGAAAAACTGTTTTTT. It yields the protein CASSIWGHQTTEKLFF. Together with reference TRBV19 and TRBJ1-4, the CDR3 gives the full variable domain: DGGITQSPKYLFRKEGQNVTLSCEQNLNHDAMYWYRQDPGQGLRLIYYSQIVNDFQKGDIAEGYSVSREKKESFPLTVTSAQKNPTAFYLCASSIWGHQTTEKLFFGSGTQLSVL.

The rearrangement joins TRBV6-6 to TRBJ1-2, with 8 bases that match TRBD1. J was trimmed by 8 bases and V by 5 bases; bases with no gene match: 7. In germline, CDR1 is MNHNY, CDR2 SVGAGI (reference sequence). This CDR3 has 13 amino acids. The CDR3 region has the DNA TGTGCCAGCAGTCTCCAGGGGGCAGAAGGCTACACCTTC. Protein: CASSLQGAEGYTF.

The V gene is TRBV28, the J gene TRBJ2-1, with unresolved D. This CDR3 has 14 residues. In germline, CDR1 is MDHEN, CDR2 SYDVKM. CDR3 coding DNA: TGTGCGACTCAACTCTTCGGCTTTCAGAATGAGCAGTTCTTC. It yields the protein CATQLFGFQNEQFF.

The chain combines TRBV4-3 with TRBJ2-1, with 10 bases identical to TRBD2. The CDR3 is 16 amino acids. Losses at the gene ends were 4 bases for V and 3 bases for J; bases not matched to a gene: 6. CDR1 is LGHNA, CDR2 YSLEER, per germline. CDR3: CASSPSGSSHYNEQFF. CDR3 sequence (DNA): TGCGCCAGCAGCCCTAGCGGGAGTTCCCACTACAATGAGCAGTTCTTC.

The chain combines TRBV15 with TRBJ2-1, with TRBD1 as a possible D gene (5 bases). Per germline, CDR1 LNHNV and CDR2 YYDKDF (reference sequence). The ends were cut back, 1 base at V and 8 bases at J, with 9 bases in the middle. The CDR3 covers 13 residues. The CDR3 region is CATSRARVDEQFF. Here the CDR3 DNA reads TGTGCCACCAGCAGAGCCAGGGTGGATGAGCAGTTCTTC.

The rearrangement joins TRBV2 to TRBJ2-5, with TRBD2 matching over 10 bases. Losses at the gene ends were 7 bases for V and 4 bases for J; bases not matched to a gene: 12. CDR3 length: 16 amino acids. CDR1 and CDR2 (germline): SNHLY, FYNNEI. CDR3 loop: CASKAQSGRGAETQYF. CDR3 DNA: TGTGCCAGCAAAGCCCAGAGCGGGAGGGGAGCAGAGACCCAGTACTTC.

This chain links TRBV19 with TRBJ2-7; D is perhaps TRBD2 (6 bases). Trimming left V 6 bases short and J 0 bases short, with 15 bases between. Per the germline V gene, CDR1 is LNHDA and CDR2 is SQIVND (reference sequence). The CDR3 length is 15 residues. CDR3 sequence reads: CASSPYLASSYEQYF. CDR3 coding DNA: TGTGCCAGTAGCCCATACCTAGCGAGCTCCTACGAGCAGTACTTC.

Regarding this clone: Additional DNA sequences in this sample encode the identical CDR3. This sequence joins TRBV9 and TRBJ2-1; 9 bases are shared with TRBD2. This CDR3 spans 16 amino acids. Germline CDR1 and CDR2: SGDLS and YYNGEE. V shed 4 bases and J 2 bases; nucleotides not matched to a gene: 7. The DNA of the CDR3 is TGTGCCAGCAGCCCCCGTGCGGGAGGGACCTACAATGAGCAGTTCTTC. This codes for CASSPRAGGTYNEQFF.

The chain couples TRBV6-1 to TRBJ1-1, with D tentatively TRBD1 (5 bases). The CDR3 extends over 13 amino acids. Germline V CDR1 and CDR2: MNHNS, SASEGT. Trimming left V 6 bases short and J 5 bases short, with 13 bases between. The CDR3 sequence: CASRDIFGTEAFF. The CDR3 DNA reads as TGTGCCAGCAGGGACATCTTCGGGACTGAAGCTTTCTTT.

The chain couples TRBV9 to TRBJ2-1; no reliable D call. Germline V gene data show CDR1 as SGDLS and CDR2 as YYNGEE. V dropped 4 bases and J dropped 4 bases, with 18 bases sitting between them. The CDR3 extends over 16 amino acids. The CDR3, as DNA: TGTGCCAGCAGCCCGAGCGACCGCGCCCCTTACAATGAGCAGTTCTTC. Encoded protein: CASSPSDRAPYNEQFF.

V and J are TRBV5-1 and TRBJ1-4, with D hard to call. CDR3 length: 15 amino acids. Trimming removed 0 bases at V and 4 bases at J, with 10 bases between. CDR1 is SGHRS, CDR2 YFSETQ, per germline. CDR3 DNA sequence: TGCGCCAGCAGCTTGGAAGGGTTCTATAATGAAAAACTGTTTTTT. Amino acids: CASSLEGFYNEKLFF.

This clone was picked up a small number of times. The chain is built from TRBV14 and TRBJ1-2, with TRBD1 matching over 7 bases. After removal of 5 bases from V and 4 bases from J, the junction contained 10 bases not matched to a gene. The CDR3 sequence is 15 residues long. The V gene's germline CDR1 is SGHDN and CDR2 FVKESK. CDR3 protein: CASSEGGTAGYGYTF. In nucleotides, the CDR3 is TGTGCCAGCAGCGAAGGGGGGACAGCAGGCTATGGCTACACCTTC.

This rearrangement joins TRBV5-5 to TRBJ1-4, with no clear D. The CDR3 contains 12 residues. The V gene lost 7 bases and the J gene lost 1 base, with 5 bases spanning the gap. Germline CDR1 is SGHKS and CDR2 is YYEKEE (reference sequence). In nucleotides, the CDR3 is TGTGCCAGCGGAGGAACTAATGAAAAACTGTTTTTT. This translates into CASGGTNEKLFF.

The chain is built from TRBV19 and TRBJ2-7; D possibly corresponds to TRBD2 (6 bases). Looked up from germline, CDR1 is LNHDA and CDR2 is SQIVND (reference sequence). There are 17 residues in the CDR3. V was pared by 3 bases and J by 4 bases, with 22 bases between. CDR3 DNA: TGTGCCAGTAGTATCAACCCTCGAATCGGGAGTAGGTACGAGCAGTACTTC. Residues: CASSINPRIGSRYEQYF.

The rearrangement links TRBV10-2 to TRBJ2-3; D not resolved. The CDR3 is 14 residues long. V lost 0 bases to trimming and J lost 4 bases, with 8 bases between them. Germline loops: CDR1 WSHSY, CDR2 SAAADI. The CDR3 DNA reads TGCGCCAGCAGTGAGTCGCGCCCCCCAGATACGCAGTATTTT. This gives the protein CASSESRPPDTQYF.